These 13 T cell receptor beta chains were all obtained from the same sample, sequenced in a study of T cell responses to AZD1222 COVID-19 vaccine listed by TCRdb under 2021. Libraries were built with the immunoSEQ multiplex PCR assay. TCRdb re-hosts the immuneACCESS table, in-frame sequences only. Its copies lack some clones; in the studies checked, an unresolved V gene accounts for under half of them, and the cause for the rest is not known. This sample holds tens of thousands of clones; 87% were observed only once. In total, the top ten clones hold around 24% of the sample. In light of the paper, this sample's time point label describes: baseline before first vaccination. The specimen was peripheral blood, collected on day 0 of AZD1222 vaccination. These receptors all stem from an adult in good health.

V gene TRBV18 combines with J gene TRBJ2-7, with D tentatively TRBD1 (6 bases). Germline CDR1 reads KGHSH; CDR2 reads LQKENI. Trimming stripped 4 bases from V and 2 bases from J, with 12 bases between. The CDR3 has 14 amino acids. DNA of the CDR3: TGTGCCAGCTCACGCTATACAGGGACCTACGAGCAGTACTTC. Amino acid sequence: CASSRYTGTYEQYF.

Note on this clone: The sample carries other DNA sequences with the same CDR3. The gene calls are TRBV3-1 (or the pseudogene TRBV3-2) and TRBJ2-2; no clear D gene. The CDR3 is 14 amino acids. Trimming took 2 bases from V and 1 from J, leaving 5 bases between them. Germline CDR1 reads LGHDT; CDR2 reads YNNKEL (reference sequence). The CDR3 loop reads CASSQRQNTGELFF. DNA for the CDR3: TGTGCCAGCAGCCAACGACAGAACACCGGGGAGCTGTTTTTT.

The chain couples TRBV7-8 to TRBJ2-7, with 8 nucleotides matching TRBD2. This CDR3 has 18 residues. V lost 6 bases and J lost 2; bases outside the gene matches: 18. Per the germline V gene, CDR1 is SGHVS and CDR2 is FQNEAQ. DNA for the CDR3: TGTGCCAGCAGTCCCCAAGCGGCCGCGGGACTAGTCCCCTACGAGCAGTACTTC. Its protein product is CASSPQAAAGLVPYEQYF.

The gene calls are TRBV7-8 and TRBJ1-1; maybe TRBD1 (6 bases). The germline gives CDR1 SGHVS, CDR2 FQNEAQ. The CDR3 covers 15 residues. The V gene lost 4 bases and the J gene lost 1 base, with 13 bases spanning the gap. CDR3 nucleotides: TGTGCCAGCAGCTCAAACGACAGGTCGAACACTGAAGCTTTCTTT. It translates to CASSSNDRSNTEAFF.

The chain employs TRBV7-2 and TRBJ2-7; D is undetermined. This CDR3 has 12 residues. Looked up from germline, CDR1 is SGHTA and CDR2 is FQGNSA. V lost 1 base and J 5 bases, leaving 6 bases between the germline ends. The CDR3 DNA sequence: TGTGCCAGCAGCTTAGGAGTCGACGAGCAGTACTTC. Its protein is CASSLGVDEQYF.

The chain recombines TRBV7-8 with TRBJ1-5; TRBD1 agrees at 11 bases. This CDR3 spans 15 amino acids. The J segment lost 6 bases and the V segment lost 6 bases, leaving 7 bases of the junction unmatched. CDR1 is SGHVS, CDR2 FQNEAQ, per germline. The CDR3 reads CASSLDRGLGQPQHF. The CDR3 bases are TGTGCCAGCAGTCTGGACAGGGGGCTCGGTCAGCCCCAGCATTTT.

This chain connects TRBV3-1 (or the pseudogene TRBV3-2) to TRBJ2-1; D possibly corresponds to TRBD2 (7 bases). The V gene lost 4 bases and the J gene lost 7 bases, with 17 bases spanning the gap. The germline V gene has CDR1 LGHDT and CDR2 YNNKEL (reference sequence). The CDR3 loop spans 15 amino acids. The CDR3 nucleotides are TGTGCCAGCAGCCTTCGAGGGGGGGGGCTTAATGAGCAGTTCTTC. This translates into CASSLRGGGLNEQFF.

CDR3 loop: CASSEIKGPAYGYTF. For the CDR3, the DNA is TGTGCCAGCAGTGAAATTAAGGGACCGGCCTATGGCTACACCTTC. The chain combines TRBV6-1 with TRBJ1-2; TRBD1 might be the D (5 bases). The germline gives CDR1 MNHNS, CDR2 SASEGT. V lost 2 bases and J lost 4, with 14 bases in between. The CDR3 has 15 amino acids.

The V and J genes are TRBV5-6 and TRBJ2-7, with D tentatively TRBD1 or TRBD2 (5 bases each). Germline CDR1 and CDR2: SGHDT and YYEEEE. The length of the CDR3 is 16 residues. V was shortened by 2 bases and J by 2 bases, with 17 bases between the two germline ends. The CDR3 DNA sequence: TGTGCCAGCAGCTTCCTCCGAACGGGGCAGCCCTACGAGCAGTACTTC. This sequence encodes CASSFLRTGQPYEQYF.

This clone was counted between two and nine times. The rearrangement links TRBV5-1 to TRBJ1-1; weak D call: TRBD1 (5 bases). Germline assignment: CDR1 SGHRS and CDR2 YFSETQ. The CDR3 length is 14 residues. V was pared by 3 bases and J by 1 base, with 10 bases between. The CDR3 DNA reads TGCGCCAGCAGCTCCGGGACGGCGAACACTGAAGCTTTCTTT. Translated, it gives CASSSGTANTEAFF.

The CDR3 region has the DNA TGTGCCAGCAGTTTAAAGGACAGTGAATCCAGCTATGGCTACACCTTC. It specifies CASSLKDSESSYGYTF. This chain links TRBV6-5 with TRBJ1-2, with D possibly TRBD1 on 6 matching bases. This CDR3 region has 16 residues. Trimming left V 4 bases short and J 4 bases short, with 19 bases between. CDR1 and CDR2 (germline): MNHEY, SVGAGI.

The chain is built from TRBV6-5 and TRBJ2-1; 10 bases match TRBD2. The CDR3 has 15 residues. V lost 6 bases to trimming and J lost 7 bases; unmatched junction nucleotides: 9. CDR1 is MNHEY, CDR2 SVGAGI, per germline. CDR3 bases: TGTGCCAGCAGGGATAGCGGGGGGCCGGGAAATGAGCAGTTCTTC. Its translation is CASRDSGGPGNEQFF.

The chain is built from TRBV19 and TRBJ1-2, with D perhaps TRBD1 (5 bases). This CDR3 spans 14 amino acids. Germline CDR1 is LNHDA and CDR2 is SQIVND (reference sequence). V lost 5 bases and J lost 2, with 12 bases in between. For the CDR3, the DNA is TGTGCCAGTAGTCCCCCACAGGCGAACTATGGCTACACCTTC. Protein product: CASSPPQANYGYTF.